Following are 14 T cell receptor beta chains from one sample sequenced in a study of blood T cells in healthy people across ages. PCR was performed a second time for about 6 to 11 cycles using a sample-barcoded 5' primer and a J-beta primer mix. TCRdb re-called the 5' RACE reads with MiXCR, one entry per CDR3 protein. The data show some 880,000 distinct CDR3 sequences, under 40% seen once. Sequenced input: blood. The source of these receptors is a man aged 18 to 30 in good health.

A few counts support this clonotype. This chain links TRBV20-1 with TRBJ1-2, with D uncertain. The germline V gene has CDR1 DFQATT and CDR2 SNEGSKA (reference sequence). The CDR3 spans 14 residues. V shed 1 base and J shed 0 bases, with 9 bases lying between them. CDR3 nucleotides: TGCAGTGCTAGAGTGGGCAATGCTAACTATGGCTACACCTTC. Encoded protein: CSARVGNANYGYTF.

This clonotype was counted a few times. The rearrangement links TRBV7-9 to TRBJ2-3; TRBD2 is a possible D gene (6 bases). Trimming left V 1 base short and J 4 bases short, with 15 bases between. Germline V gene lookup returns CDR1 SEHNR and CDR2 FQNEAQ (reference sequence). CDR3 length equals 16 residues. CDR3: CASSLGAGSPADTQYF. Here the CDR3 DNA reads TGTGCCAGCAGCTTAGGGGCGGGGTCCCCCGCAGATACGCAGTATTTT.

DNA for the CDR3: TGTGCCAGCAGCCAACCCGCTGGCTCTGAGCAGTACTTC. Translating it yields CASSQPAGSEQYF. V and J are TRBV6-5 and TRBJ2-5, with D uncertain. The V and J ends lost 6 bases and 11 bases respectively, with 19 bases between them. The CDR3 sequence is 13 residues long. Germline V gene data show CDR1 as MNHEY and CDR2 as SVGAGI.

CDR3 sequence: CASSQDRGLDQTDTQYF. The DNA of the CDR3 is TGTGCCAGCAGCCAAGATCGAGGGCTAGACCAAACAGATACGCAGTATTTT. The chain employs TRBV3-1 and TRBJ2-3; possible D gene TRBD2, 5 bases. Trimming removed 0 bases from V and 3 bases from J, with 16 bases in between. Germline loops: CDR1 LGHDT, CDR2 YNNKEL (reference sequence). The CDR3 runs to 17 residues.

This clonotype was counted many times. The V call is TRBV5-1, the J call TRBJ2-1, with no clear D. Germline V CDR1 and CDR2: SGHRS, YFSETQ. Trimming shortened V by 5 bases and J by 7 bases, and 7 bases separated the two germline ends. CDR3 length: 11 residues. The CDR3 reads CASRYQNEQFF. The CDR3 DNA sequence: TGCGCCAGCAGGTATCAAAATGAGCAGTTCTTC.

This clonotype was detected only once. The chain combines TRBV2 with TRBJ2-3, with 9 bases lining up with TRBD1. The ends lost 5 bases at V and 2 bases at J; junction bases unmatched: 5. The CDR3 contains 15 residues. In germline, CDR1 is SNHLY, CDR2 FYNNEI. In nucleotides, the CDR3 is TGTGCCAGCAGTCCCGGGACAGGGCACACAGATACGCAGTATTTT. This codes for CASSPGTGHTDTQYF.

The rearrangement uses TRBV3-1 and TRBJ2-1; 10 positions agree with TRBD2. Gene TRBJ2-7 matches the end of the DNA better, so the J call may be wrong. Germline V lookup: CDR1 LGHDT, CDR2 YNNKEL (reference sequence). CDR3 length: 16 residues. The CDR3 here is CASSSLAGVSYNEQYF. CDR3 sequence (DNA): TGTGCCAGCAGCTCCCTAGCGGGGGTCTCCTACAATGAGCAGTACTTC.

The table lists this clonotype with a few counts. For the CDR3, the DNA is TGTGCCAGCAGTTACAGTTCAGCAGGGAACTATGGCTACACCTTC. Translating gives CASSYSSAGNYGYTF. The rearrangement links TRBV12-3 or TRBV12-4 to TRBJ1-2, with D tentatively TRBD1 (5 bases). V was pared by 4 bases and J by 2 bases, with 14 bases between. The CDR3 consists of 15 residues.

The chain uses TRBV27 and TRBJ2-3; D might be TRBD1 (5 bases). Deletions cut 7 bases from V and 0 bases from J, with 17 bases between. The germline gives CDR1 MNHEY, CDR2 SMNVEV (reference sequence). The CDR3 sequence is 16 residues long. The CDR3 nucleotides read TGTGCCAGCACCCGAAGACGAGGACAAAGCACAGATACGCAGTATTTT. Protein product: CASTRRRGQSTDTQYF.

The chain links TRBV4-2 to TRBJ1-6; the D is unclear. From germline, CDR1 is LGHNA and CDR2 YNFKEQ. Trimming shortened V by 0 bases and J by 5 bases, and 11 bases separated the two germline ends. This CDR3 spans 16 amino acids. The DNA for the CDR3 is TGTGCCAGCAGCCAAGATCTTGGCCAGAATAATTCACCCCTCCACTTT. This codes for CASSQDLGQNNSPLHF.

In this sample, this clonotype turned up a few times. The chain uses TRBV7-9 and TRBJ1-6; 9 bases fit TRBD1. Germline lookup yields CDR1 SEHNR and CDR2 FQNEAQ (reference sequence). This CDR3 is built from 16 residues. Germline trimming cut 5 bases from V and 9 bases from J; bases unmatched to any gene: 11. CDR3 region: CASSPGQGSLSSPLHF. Written as DNA, the CDR3 is TGTGCCAGCAGCCCTGGACAGGGGAGTTTGAGTTCACCCCTCCACTTT.

This clonotype was counted only a few times. The J gene is TRBJ2-5, the V gene TRBV2; 9 bases are a match to TRBD2. The CDR3 is 15 amino acids. The V and J ends lost 6 bases and 10 bases, in that order; junction bases with no gene match: 15. The V gene's germline CDR1 is SNHLY and CDR2 FYNNEI. The CDR3 DNA sequence: TGTGCCAGCAGGGAAACCGGGACTAGCCCTCTGATCCAGTACTTC. Encoded protein: CASRETGTSPLIQYF.

The chain links TRBV20-1 to TRBJ1-2, with D tentatively TRBD1 (5 bases). The CDR3 sequence is 17 residues long. The V and J ends lost 1 base and 5 bases respectively, with 23 bases between them. The germline V gene encodes CDR1 DFQATT and CDR2 SNEGSKA (reference sequence). The CDR3 DNA is TGCAGTGCTAGAGCCCCGACAGCCCGATCCGCGGAGTATGGCTACACCTTC. This translates into CSARAPTARSAEYGYTF.

This clonotype was counted a few times. This sequence may be a read error, since a much larger clone differs from it by one base. V is TRBV6-5 and J is TRBJ2-5; tentative D call: TRBD1 (7 bases). Germline assignment: CDR1 MNHEY and CDR2 SVGAGI. The CDR3 spans 12 residues. The V end was cut by 11 bases, the J end by 2 bases, with 12 bases between. Here the CDR3 reads CAGGDSQETQYF. The CDR3 DNA is TGTGCCGGCGGGGACAGTCAAGAGACCCAGTACTTC.